The clone carrying this T cell receptor beta chain came up a few times. This table comes from immunoSEQ multiplex PCR, and its TCRdb copy is limited to in-frame clones, with some not included. Seen here are more than 70,000 clones, about 76% observed once, and the top ten hold more than 4.5%. CDR3 length: 16 amino acids. Trimming stripped 1 base from V and 0 bases from J, with 10 bases between. Germline V gene lookup returns CDR1 SGHAT and CDR2 FQNNGV. The data are from a study of cytotoxic CD8 clonotypes in ibrutinib-treated CLL. This specimen consisted of PBMCs, obtained after 12 months of ibrutinib treatment. The sequence came from a human donor with chronic lymphocytic leukemia. V usage is TRBV11-2 and J usage is TRBJ1-5; D unclear. This chain's CDR3 is CASSLGSAVSNQPQHF. In nucleotides, the CDR3 is TGTGCCAGCAGCTTAGGCTCGGCGGTTAGCAATCAGCCCCAGCATTTT.